This T cell receptor (beta chain) was documented in a study of T cells expressing NK-cell markers. Study at large: From sorted CD3+CD56+NKG2C+, CD3+CD56+NKG2C- and CD3+CD56-NKG2C+ T cells came the TCR beta repertoires.

TCRdb reprocessed the 5' RACE reads, with one entry per CDR3 protein and no DNA. Its table records 350,000 to 500,000 distinct CDR3 sequences. The sequence derives from a woman aged 18-69 years in good health. Sample: blood T cells: a sorted CD56 or NKG2C T cell subset, CD4+ or CD8+ T cells, or bulk PBMC T cells (not recorded which).

This CDR3 reads CSVKGATDTQYF. The chain uses TRBV29-1 and TRBJ2-3; TCRdb's assignment of TRBD1 cannot be checked, as there is no DNA. The CDR3 runs 12 residues. Germline CDR1 is SQVTM and CDR2 is ANQGSEA.